These T cell receptor beta chains were read from a single sample in a study of T cell repertoires in cytomegalovirus infection. TCRdb re-called the reads with MiXCR, one entry per CDR3 protein. This sample yields approximately 71,000 distinct CDR3 sequences, of which 3% to 4% are seen a single time; around 21% belongs to the top ten. Sequencing was done on a sample of PBMCs. Every receptor here comes from a human donor in good health (CMV status not recorded). Some clones in this sample may be carry-over from other donors' samples. Both conserved end residues are part of each CDR3. D genes are given only for firm matches. Where a row states a size, it is once, few, many or the class of an expanded clone; other rows omit it.

V	J	size	D	CDR3	DNA
TRBV29-1	TRBJ2-1	many	TRBD2	CSVTSGRGYNEQFF	TGCAGCGTCACTAGCGGGAGAGGCTACAATGAGCAGTTCTTC
TRBV20-1	TRBJ1-2	many	.	CSARGGGGQTNYGYTF	TGCAGTGCTAGAGGGGGGGGTGGGCAAACTAACTATGGCTACACCTTC
TRBV28	TRBJ2-7	many	.	CASSYPKQEDTYEQYF	TGTGCCAGCAGTTACCCTAAGCAGGAAGATACCTACGAGCAGTACTTC
TRBV7-3	TRBJ2-1	many	.	CASSPQGRGGGNEQFF	TGTGCCAGCAGCCCCCAAGGCCGTGGAGGTGGCAATGAGCAGTTCTTC
TRBV7-2	TRBJ2-1	many	.	CASSQGGPNEQFF	TGTGCCAGCAGCCAGGGGGGGCCCAATGAGCAGTTCTTC
TRBV28	TRBJ1-2	many	.	CASTTGGGFYKF	TGTGCCAGCACTACTGGAGGGGGATTCTACAAATTC
TRBV20-1	TRBJ1-4	many	TRBD1	CSVPGQGADEKLFF	TGCAGTGTCCCGGGACAGGGGGCTGATGAAAAACTGTTTTTT
TRBV7-8	TRBJ1-3	many	.	CASSLNQGPSGNTIYF	TGTGCCAGCAGCTTAAATCAGGGTCCTTCTGGAAACACCATATATTTT
TRBV7-2	TRBJ2-7	many	.	CASSLDAGPYEQYF	TGTGCCAGCAGCTTAGATGCTGGCCCCTACGAGCAGTACTTC
TRBV7-2	TRBJ2-2	many	.	CASSLNPSVSTGELFF	TGTGCCAGCAGCTTAAATCCTAGCGTTTCCACCGGGGAGCTGTTTTTT
TRBV28	TRBJ2-1	.	TRBD2	CASSVAGGLFF	TGTGCCAGCTCTGTAGCGGGAGGTCTGTTCTTC
TRBV28	TRBJ1-4	many	.	CASRFGRWGEKLFF	TGTGCCAGCAGATTCGGGCGGTGGGGTGAAAAACTGTTTTTT
TRBV7-2	TRBJ2-3	many	.	CASSPLGAGSSTDTQYF	TGTGCCAGCAGCCCGCTAGGTGCGGGGTCTTCCACAGATACGCAGTATTTT
TRBV28	TRBJ2-7	many	.	CATAVLRQYF	TGTGCCACCGCGGTTCTCCGGCAGTACTTC
TRBV6-5	TRBJ1-1	many	.	CASSYRAENTEAFF	TGTGCCAGCAGTTACAGGGCAGAGAACACTGAAGCTTTCTTT
TRBV7-2	TRBJ2-7	many	TRBD1	CASSHSRDRAYEQYF	TGTGCCAGCAGCCACAGCCGGGACAGAGCCTACGAGCAGTACTTC
TRBV7-8	TRBJ1-3	many	.	CASSSGSAGNTIYF	TGTGCCAGCAGCTCGGGTTCAGCTGGAAACACCATATATTTT
TRBV18	TRBJ2-5	many	.	CASSPPSLQTQYF	TGTGCCAGCTCACCACCTAGCTTGCAGACCCAGTACTTC
TRBV7-2	TRBJ1-2	many	TRBD1	CASRRDSFNYGYTF	TGTGCCAGCAGGCGGGACAGCTTTAACTATGGCTACACCTTC
TRBV7-2	TRBJ1-5	many	.	CASSTREQPQHF	TGTGCCAGCAGCACCCGGGAACAGCCCCAGCATTTT
TRBV7-8	TRBJ2-1	many	TRBD2	CASSPWGSGGYNEQFF	TGTGCCAGCAGCCCTTGGGGTAGCGGGGGATACAATGAGCAGTTCTTC
TRBV6-6	TRBJ1-4	many	.	CASSDWRAEKLFF	TGTGCCAGCAGTGATTGGCGAGCTGAAAAACTGTTTTTT
TRBV6-5	TRBJ1-1	many	.	CASSYGGLYTEAFF	TGTGCCAGCAGTTACGGGGGGCTGTACACTGAAGCTTTCTTT
TRBV6-5	TRBJ2-1	many	.	CATRSVSPEQFF	TGTGCCACCCGAAGCGTGTCCCCTGAGCAGTTCTTC
TRBV7-2	TRBJ2-3	many	.	CASSTPRNLPTDTQYF	TGTGCCAGCAGCACCCCCCGCAACCTCCCCACAGATACGCAGTATTTT
TRBV7-2	TRBJ1-1	many	.	CASSTRAGPGTEAFF	TGTGCCAGCAGCACACGCGCGGGCCCCGGCACTGAAGCTTTCTTT
TRBV7-3	TRBJ2-3	many	TRBD2	CASSFRTSADTQYF	TGTGCCAGCAGCTTCAGGACTAGCGCAGATACGCAGTATTTT
TRBV6-1	TRBJ2-7	many	TRBD1	CATTRTGGYEQYF	TGTGCCACCACCCGGACAGGGGGATACGAGCAGTACTTC
TRBV7-2	TRBJ2-5	many	TRBD2	CASSLSSSGGQETQYF	TGTGCCAGCAGCTTATCCAGCTCCGGGGGGCAAGAGACCCAGTACTTC
TRBV11-3	TRBJ2-3	many	TRBD1	CASGQGTDTQYF	TGTGCCAGCGGACAGGGGACAGATACGCAGTATTTT
TRBV7-8	TRBJ1-1	many	.	CASSPRTVNTEAFF	TGTGCCAGCAGCCCCCGGACAGTAAACACTGAAGCTTTCTTT
TRBV7-8	TRBJ2-5	many	.	CASSLAGQFGVETQYF	TGTGCCAGCAGCTTGGCGGGACAGTTTGGGGTTGAGACCCAGTACTTC
TRBV7-6	TRBJ2-1	many	TRBD2	CASSLGAGGPYEQFF	TGTGCCAGCAGCTTAGGTGCGGGAGGGCCCTATGAGCAGTTCTTC
TRBV30	TRBJ1-6	many	.	CAWSTPTAGSPLHF	TGTGCCTGGAGTACCCCGACAGCGGGGTCACCCCTCCACTTT
TRBV7-2	TRBJ2-3	.	.	CASSPDRTDTQYF	TGTGCCAGCAGCCCCGACAGGACAGATACGCAGTATTTT
TRBV6-2/TRBV6-3	TRBJ2-3	many	TRBD2	CASSKTSGRAELTDTQYF	TGTGCCAGCAGTAAGACTAGCGGGAGGGCCGAGCTCACAGATACGCAGTATTTT
TRBV7-2	TRBJ1-1	many	.	CASSLEWRPNTEAFF	TGTGCCAGCAGCTTAGAGTGGCGGCCGAACACTGAAGCTTTCTTT
TRBV7-8	TRBJ1-4	many	.	CASSSDGGGAGKLFF	TGTGCCAGCAGCTCAGACGGAGGGGGTGCCGGAAAACTGTTTTTT
TRBV10-3	TRBJ2-1	many	.	CAISGQSSYNEQFF	TGTGCCATCAGTGGCCAGAGCTCCTACAATGAGCAGTTCTTC
TRBV7-2	TRBJ1-6	many	.	CASSGGGRTPLHF	TGTGCCAGCAGCGGAGGGGGGAGAACACCCCTCCACTTT